The rows below give T cell receptor beta chains drawn from one sample of a study of monozygotic twins with cystic fibrosis. Method: immunoSEQ multiplex PCR; TCRdb's copy keeps in-frame clones and lacks some. The data show approximately 27,000 clones, with around nine tenths seen just once and roughly 0.54% held by the top ten. Sample: blood. All receptors derive from a girl under 10 years old with cystic fibrosis. Both conserved end residues are part of each CDR3.

v_gene: TRBV5-4; CDR3aa: CASSRAIRGRHTIYF
v_gene: TRBV14; CDR3aa: CASRETGWNGYTF
v_gene: TRBV4-2; CDR3aa: CASSSYRGAYEQYF
v_gene: TRBV5-1; CDR3aa: CASSPRGQGDNSPLHF
v_gene: TRBV20-1; CDR3aa: CSESQGGYTF
v_gene: TRBV5-1; CDR3aa: CASSLSGGGAHQPQHF
v_gene: TRBV7-2; CDR3aa: CASSLGDAPWGNQPQHF
v_gene: TRBV5-6; CDR3aa: CASSPRGDFMNTEAFF
v_gene: TRBV18; CDR3aa: CASSNYYEQYF
v_gene: TRBV5-6; CDR3aa: CASSLRVGITDTQYF
v_gene: TRBV5-3; CDR3aa: CASLNKGGRTGELFF
v_gene: TRBV6-1; CDR3aa: CASIRSRPSYGYTF
v_gene: TRBV27; CDR3aa: CASSLPQTSGGYNEQFF
v_gene: TRBV5-8; CDR3aa: CASSLVSVGNQPQHF
v_gene: TRBV30; CDR3aa: CAWSVNSYGYTF
v_gene: TRBV4-1; CDR3aa: CASSQGENSIKETQYF
v_gene: TRBV10-3; CDR3aa: CAISDQYWYNEQYF
v_gene: TRBV4-2; CDR3aa: CASSQRGRETQYF
v_gene: TRBV5-4; CDR3aa: CASSSAYQQETQYF
v_gene: TRBV27; CDR3aa: CASSLWRRSRETQYF
v_gene: TRBV6-4; CDR3aa: CASPGTGYGYTF
v_gene: TRBV9; CDR3aa: CASSVSGLRETQYF
v_gene: TRBV6-4; CDR3aa: CASSPGPGNTGELFF
v_gene: TRBV7-9; CDR3aa: CASSLPNRGGDTGELFF
v_gene: TRBV5-1; CDR3aa: CASSLGLAGQETQYF
v_gene: TRBV2; CDR3aa: CASSGPPTGDQPQHF
v_gene: TRBV5-1; CDR3aa: CASSPGGQETQYF
v_gene: TRBV10-3; CDR3aa: CAISESAFNYGYTF
v_gene: TRBV19; CDR3aa: CASSIDPGQGTYEQYF